A single sample gave rise to the 27 T cell receptor beta chains below, sequenced in a study of beta chain features in type 1 diabetes. The study reverse transcribed the entire isolated RNA, so it sequenced expressed TCRB transcripts. TCRdb's copy holds only in-frame clones and misses some; the assay was immunoSEQ multiplex PCR. The sample has under 400,000 clones, around an eighth seen once. Input material: naive CD4+ T cells from blood. These receptor sequences come from a man between 18 and 29 years old in good health.

This chain links TRBV5-4 with TRBJ2-1; possible D gene TRBD2, 5 bases. The CDR3 contains 15 residues. Germline V CDR1 and CDR2: SGHNT, YYREEE (reference sequence). Trimming took off 2 bases at V and 0 bases at J, with 9 bases between the two ends. CDR3 protein: CASSLTSISYNEQFF. The CDR3 DNA reads as TGTGCCAGCAGCTTAACTAGTATCTCCTACAATGAGCAGTTCTTC.

As regards this clone: This specimen includes other DNA sequences encoding the same CDR3. The gene calls are TRBV18 and TRBJ2-7; 8 bases match TRBD2. CDR3 length equals 14 residues. CDR1 is KGHSH, CDR2 LQKENI, per germline. V trimming: 3 bases; J trimming: 4 bases; junction bases outside the gene matches: 5. The chain's CDR3 is CASSPSGGLYEQYF. The CDR3 DNA sequence: TGTGCCAGCTCACCGAGCGGGGGTCTTTACGAGCAGTACTTC.

The CDR3 nucleotides are TGCAGCGCCGGAGGGGGCAGGCTCCCCCAAGAGACCCAGTACTTC. Protein: CSAGGGRLPQETQYF. The V and J genes are TRBV29-1 and TRBJ2-5, with D possibly matching TRBD1 (7 bases). With 7 bases removed from V and 1 base from J, the gap between germline ends came to 19 bases. CDR3 size: 15 residues. Germline lookup yields CDR1 SQVTM and CDR2 ANQGSEA. Drawing the rest from reference TRBV29-1 and TRBJ2-5, the complete variable domain is SAVISQKPSRDICQRGTSLTIQCQVDSQVTMMFWYRQQPGQSLTLIATANQGSEATYESGFVIDKFPISRPNLTFSTLTVSNMSPEDSSIYLCSAGGGRLPQETQYFGPGTRLLVL.

This clone was seen a handful of times. This chain links TRBV7-9 with TRBJ2-2, with TRBD1 as a possible D gene (5 bases). Germline V gives CDR1 SEHNR, CDR2 FQNEAQ (reference sequence). The CDR3 runs 15 residues. Trimming removed 2 bases at V and 7 bases at J, with 14 bases between. CDR3 residues: CASSLILQDNGELFF. CDR3 in DNA: TGTGCCAGCAGCTTAATCCTACAGGATAACGGGGAGCTGTTTTTT. The full variable domain, completed using reference TRBV7-9 and TRBJ2-2, is DTGVSQNPRHKITKRGQNVTFRCDPISEHNRLYWYRQTLGQGPEFLTYFQNEAQLEKSRLLSDRFSAERPKGSFSTLEIQRTEQGDSAMYLCASSLILQDNGELFFGEGSRLTVL.

This clone has only a few counts. The V call is TRBV9, the J call TRBJ2-7; possible D gene TRBD1, 6 bases. Germline values: CDR1 SGDLS, CDR2 YYNGEE. The CDR3 consists of 14 residues. V was clipped by 0 bases and J by 7 bases, with 14 bases between them. Here the CDR3 DNA reads TGTGCCAGCAGCGTAGGCCTACAGGGTACAGAGCAGTACTTC. Translating gives CASSVGLQGTEQYF.

This CDR3 is CASSSPREPQAFF. DNA for the CDR3: TGCGCCAGCAGCTCCCCCCGGGAACCACAAGCTTTCTTT. This sequence joins TRBV5-1 and TRBJ1-1; unclear D gene. Germline V gene sequence: CDR1 SGHRS, CDR2 YFSETQ. V lost 3 bases and J lost 9, with 15 bases in between. The CDR3 totals 13 residues.

The gene calls are TRBV11-2 and TRBJ1-2, with 7 positions matching TRBD1. This CDR3 region has 15 residues. J was trimmed by 3 bases and V by 4 bases; bases with no gene match: 8. From germline, CDR1 is SGHAT and CDR2 FQNNGV. The CDR3 sequence: CASSSLQGTYYGYTF. The CDR3 coding sequence is TGTGCCAGCAGCTCCCTACAGGGGACCTACTATGGCTACACCTTC. Full variable domain (remainder filled in from reference TRBV11-2 and TRBJ1-2): EAGVAQSPRYKIIEKRQSVAFWCNPISGHATLYWYQQILGQGPKLLIQFQNNGVVDDSQLPKDRFSAERLKGVDSTLKIQPAKLEDSAVYLCASSSLQGTYYGYTFGSGTRLTVV.

The rearrangement joins TRBV7-9 to TRBJ2-3; 8 bases are a match to TRBD1. J was trimmed by 4 bases and V by 1 base; bases with no gene match: 4. The length of the CDR3 is 15 residues. Germline CDR1 and CDR2: SEHNR and FQNEAQ (reference sequence). CDR3: CASSLGDRSSDTQYF. The CDR3 DNA reads TGTGCCAGCAGCTTAGGGGACAGGTCTTCAGATACGCAGTATTTT.

The chain is built from TRBV5-8 and TRBJ2-4; the D is unclear. CDR1 and CDR2 from the germline V gene are SGHTS and YDEGEE. V lost 10 bases and J 0 bases, leaving 14 bases between the germline ends. There are 14 residues in the CDR3. DNA of the CDR3: TGTGCCGCCCCGACAAGGATAGCCAAAAACATTCAGTACTTC. This encodes CAAPTRIAKNIQYF.

This clone was found a few times. This chain connects TRBV6-5 to TRBJ2-3; a weak D match, TRBD1 (5 bases). Looked up from germline, CDR1 is MNHEY and CDR2 is SVGAGI. Trimming shortened V by 7 bases and J by 1 base, and 9 bases separated the two germline ends. The CDR3 has 13 residues. CDR3: CASNRQGTDTQYF. The DNA for the CDR3 is TGTGCCAGCAACAGGCAAGGCACAGATACGCAGTATTTT.

V gene TRBV5-4 combines with J gene TRBJ1-5, with 7 bases lining up with TRBD1. V shed 4 bases and J 7 bases; nucleotides not matched to a gene: 8. Looked up from germline, CDR1 is SGHNT and CDR2 is YYREEE (reference sequence). The CDR3 totals 14 residues. For the CDR3, the DNA is TGTGCCAGCAGCCCCGACAGGGAAGGCCAGCCCCAGCATTTT. It translates to CASSPDREGQPQHF. Based on the CDR3 plus reference TRBV5-4 and TRBJ1-5, the full variable domain is ETGVTQSPTHLIKTRGQQVTLRCSSQSGHNTVSWYQQALGQGPQFIFQYYREEENGRGNFPPRFSGLQFPNYSSELNVNALELDDSALYLCASSPDREGQPQHFGDGTRLSIL.

This clone has a handful of counts. Other DNA sequences in the same sample also yield this CDR3. The J gene is TRBJ2-1, the V gene TRBV18, with D unclear. Germline V gene data show CDR1 as KGHSH and CDR2 as LQKENI. The CDR3 loop spans 14 amino acids. V lost 3 bases to trimming and J lost 3 bases, with 9 bases between them. CDR3 sequence (DNA): TGTGCCAGCTCACCCCCAGGCAGCTACAATGAGCAGTTCTTC. Protein sequence: CASSPPGSYNEQFF.

The chain links TRBV30 to TRBJ2-6; D gene uncertain. Germline values: CDR1 GTSNPN, CDR2 SVGIG (reference sequence). The CDR3 is 15 amino acids. Trimming took 2 bases from V and 0 from J, leaving 8 bases between them. The CDR3 region is CAWSYGHSGANVLTF. CDR3 DNA: TGTGCCTGGAGTTATGGGCACTCTGGGGCCAACGTCCTGACTTTC.

This clone came up a few times. The DNA for the CDR3 is TGTGCCAGCAGCCCGCGGGAGTATGGCTACAATGAGCAGTTCTTC. Translating gives CASSPREYGYNEQFF. The chain carries TRBV5-8 and TRBJ2-1; TRBD2 matches 7 bases. This CDR3 is built from 15 residues. V was pared by 4 bases and J by 3 bases, with 7 bases of the junction left unmatched. The V gene's germline CDR1 is SGHTS and CDR2 YDEGEE. Complete variable domain (other parts from reference TRBV5-8 and TRBJ2-1): EAGVTQSPTHLIKTRGQQATLRCSPISGHTSVYWYQQALGLGLQFLLWYDEGEERNRGNFPPRFSGRQFPNYSSELNVNALELEDSALYLCASSPREYGYNEQFFGPGTRLTVL.

This sequence joins TRBV19 and TRBJ2-1; 8 bases are a match to TRBD2. There are 17 residues in the CDR3. V trimming: 3 bases; J trimming: 6 bases; junction bases outside the gene matches: 13. Germline loops: CDR1 LNHDA, CDR2 SQIVND (reference sequence). The CDR3 bases are TGTGCCAGTAGTATTCTCCGGGCGGGAGGCCCCTCCAATGAGCAGTTCTTC. It yields the protein CASSILRAGGPSNEQFF.

This clone was seen only once. This chain connects TRBV5-1 to TRBJ2-3; 10 bases fit TRBD2. V dropped 2 bases and J dropped 3; count of bases not matched to a gene: 9. CDR3 length: 17 amino acids. The germline V gene encodes CDR1 SGHRS and CDR2 YFSETQ. The CDR3 DNA is TGCGCCAGCAGCTTAGCGGGGGGGACCTTACGAACAGATACGCAGTATTTT. Translated: CASSLAGGTLRTDTQYF. The whole variable domain, remainder taken from reference TRBV5-1 and TRBJ2-3, is KAGVTQTPRYLIKTRGQQVTLSCSPISGHRSVSWYQQTPGQGLQFLFEYFSETQRNKGNFPGRFSGRQFSNSRSEMNVSTLELGDSALYLCASSLAGGTLRTDTQYFGPGTRLTVL.

Details on this clone: The identical CDR3 is also encoded by other nucleotide sequences in the sample. CDR3 in DNA: TGTGCCAGCAGCTTACAAGGAGCGGGGGGGCCGGAGACCCAGTACTTC. It translates to CASSLQGAGGPETQYF. The chain has TRBV7-2 and TRBJ2-5; TRBD2 agrees at 10 bases. Losses at the gene ends were 2 bases for V and 5 bases for J; bases not matched to a gene: 8. The CDR3 is 16 residues long. Germline CDR1 SGHTA, CDR2 FQGNSA.

Only a few counts were recorded for this clone. The chain uses TRBV28 and TRBJ1-2; 11 bases line up with TRBD1. This CDR3 has 17 residues. With 5 bases clipped from V and 4 bases from J, the junction kept 12 bases outside the gene matches. CDR1 is MDHEN, CDR2 SYDVKM, per germline. CDR3 nucleotides: TGTGCCAGCAGTAGCTCGGGACAGGGGGACCACGGCTATGGCTACACCTTC. Encoded protein: CASSSSGQGDHGYGYTF.

There are a few counts of this clone. Other DNA sequences of this sample code for an identical CDR3. The chain combines TRBV28 with TRBJ1-2; no definite D call. From germline, CDR1 is MDHEN and CDR2 SYDVKM. Trimming left V 2 bases short and J 5 bases short, with 6 bases between. The CDR3 extends over 12 amino acids. CDR3 in amino acids: CASSLSGYGYTF. Here the CDR3 DNA reads TGTGCCAGCAGTTTAAGCGGTTATGGCTACACCTTC.

This clone was counted between two and nine times. Other DNA variants within this sample encode the same CDR3. CDR3 DNA: TGTGCCAGTAGCTTCCTCAATCAGCCCCAGCATTTT. Translating it yields CASSFLNQPQHF. V and J are TRBV19 and TRBJ1-5; no definite D call. Trimming stripped 6 bases from V and 3 bases from J, with 6 bases between. CDR3 length: 12 residues. Germline V gene sequence: CDR1 LNHDA, CDR2 SQIVND (reference sequence).

This clone came up a few times. DNA for the CDR3: TGTGCCAGCAGTTACATGCTACAGGGAAATGAGCAGTTCTTC. This codes for CASSYMLQGNEQFF. The chain is built from TRBV6-5 and TRBJ2-1; D possibly corresponds to TRBD1 (6 bases). This CDR3 spans 14 amino acids. Trimming left V 2 bases short and J 7 bases short, with 12 bases between. CDR1 and CDR2 (germline): MNHEY, SVGAGI.

In this sample, this clone turned up a few times. The V gene is TRBV18, the J gene TRBJ1-1; the D gene is possibly TRBD1 (5 bases). This CDR3 has 12 amino acids. Trimming removed 3 bases from V and 5 bases from J, with 7 bases in between. Germline CDR1 KGHSH, CDR2 LQKENI. This chain's CDR3 is CASSPRQTEAFF. CDR3 bases: TGTGCCAGCTCACCTCGACAGACTGAAGCTTTCTTT.

The rearrangement uses TRBV6-5 and TRBJ1-1; possible D gene TRBD1, 6 bases. V was pared by 7 bases and J by 1 base, with 16 bases between. CDR3 length: 15 residues. Germline V gene sequence: CDR1 MNHEY, CDR2 SVGAGI. The CDR3 region has the DNA TGTGCCAGCACATCGGGGGGGCGGGAGAACACTGAAGCTTTCTTT. It encodes CASTSGGRENTEAFF.

With respect to this clone: The sample has other DNA sequences that encode this CDR3 too. This chain joins TRBV18 and TRBJ2-5; D is possibly TRBD2 (5 bases). V gave up 0 bases and J gave up 1 base, with 6 bases separating them. The CDR3 spans 14 residues. Germline CDR1 is KGHSH and CDR2 is LQKENI. As DNA, the CDR3 is TGTGCCAGCTCACCACCGGGGAGCCAAGAGACCCAGTACTTC. As protein: CASSPPGSQETQYF.

This clone has at least ten counts. The chain uses TRBV4-3 and TRBJ1-2; the D gene is possibly TRBD1 (5 bases). The CDR3 extends over 15 amino acids. Germline CDR1 is LGHNA and CDR2 is YSLEER. Trimming took off 4 bases at V and 7 bases at J, with 19 bases between the two ends. As DNA, the CDR3 is TGCGCCAGCAGCCCCCGAAACGACAGAGGTTTTGGCTACACCTTC. Its protein is CASSPRNDRGFGYTF.

The rearrangement joins TRBV13 to TRBJ1-5; no firm D call. The germline gives CDR1 PRHDT, CDR2 FYEKMQ (reference sequence). The CDR3 is 12 residues long. V was trimmed by 5 bases and J by 10 bases, leaving 12 bases between them. The CDR3 nucleotides read TGTGCCAGCAGCATGACGGGGTTTCCCCAGCATTTT. Translating it yields CASSMTGFPQHF. The whole variable domain, remainder taken from reference TRBV13 and TRBJ1-5, is AAGVIQSPRHLIKEKRETATLKCYPIPRHDTVYWYQQGPGQDPQFLISFYEKMQSDKGSIPDRFSAQQFSDYHSELNMSSLELGDSALYFCASSMTGFPQHFGDGTRLSIL.

This clone was seen a few times. The gene calls are TRBV29-1 and TRBJ2-3; 7 positions match TRBD2. The trim removed 4 bases at V and 1 base at J, leaving 8 bases unmatched. Per germline, CDR1 SQVTM and CDR2 ANQGSEA. The CDR3 spans 15 residues. Written as DNA, the CDR3 is TGCAGCGTTGGCCGCGGGGGAGTGGGCACAGATACGCAGTATTTT. Protein product: CSVGRGGVGTDTQYF.